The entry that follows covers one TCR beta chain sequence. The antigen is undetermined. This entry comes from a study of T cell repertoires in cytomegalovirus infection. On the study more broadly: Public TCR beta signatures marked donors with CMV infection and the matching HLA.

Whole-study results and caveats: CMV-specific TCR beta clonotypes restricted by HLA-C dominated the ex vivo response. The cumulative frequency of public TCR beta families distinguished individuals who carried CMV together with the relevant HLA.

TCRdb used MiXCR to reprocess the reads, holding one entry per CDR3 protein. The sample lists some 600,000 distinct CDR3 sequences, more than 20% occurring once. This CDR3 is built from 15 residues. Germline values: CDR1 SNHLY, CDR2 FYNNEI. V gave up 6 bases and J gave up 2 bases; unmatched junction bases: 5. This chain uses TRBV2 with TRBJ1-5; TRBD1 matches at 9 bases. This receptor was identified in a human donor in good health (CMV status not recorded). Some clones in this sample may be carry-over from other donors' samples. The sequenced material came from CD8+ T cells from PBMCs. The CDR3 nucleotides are TGTGCCAGCAGAAGGGGACAGGGAGGCAATCAGCCCCAGCATTTT. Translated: CASRRGQGGNQPQHF.